This T cell receptor (beta chain) was captured in a study of cytomegalovirus exposure and HLA in healthy donors. In germline, CDR1 is MNHNS, CDR2 SASEGT. J lost 8 bases, V lost 7 bases, and 13 bases had no gene match. The length of the CDR3 is 14 residues. Researchers ran the PCR with 60 Vbeta and 13 Jbeta primers. Some clones are missing from TCRdb's copy, which holds only in-frame ones; the method was immunoSEQ multiplex PCR. There are more than 140,000 clones in the sample; roughly 64% occur only once, and 3% lies in the top ten. This clone was seen once. Sequencing input: PBMCs. The rearrangement joins TRBV6-1 to TRBJ1-2; 7 bases are a match to TRBD1. The TCR comes from a woman aged 25 to 39 in good health and CMV-seropositive. The CDR3 sequence is CASTMLDRSQGYTF. The CDR3 bases are TGTGCCAGCACTATGCTGGACAGGTCGCAAGGCTACACCTTC.